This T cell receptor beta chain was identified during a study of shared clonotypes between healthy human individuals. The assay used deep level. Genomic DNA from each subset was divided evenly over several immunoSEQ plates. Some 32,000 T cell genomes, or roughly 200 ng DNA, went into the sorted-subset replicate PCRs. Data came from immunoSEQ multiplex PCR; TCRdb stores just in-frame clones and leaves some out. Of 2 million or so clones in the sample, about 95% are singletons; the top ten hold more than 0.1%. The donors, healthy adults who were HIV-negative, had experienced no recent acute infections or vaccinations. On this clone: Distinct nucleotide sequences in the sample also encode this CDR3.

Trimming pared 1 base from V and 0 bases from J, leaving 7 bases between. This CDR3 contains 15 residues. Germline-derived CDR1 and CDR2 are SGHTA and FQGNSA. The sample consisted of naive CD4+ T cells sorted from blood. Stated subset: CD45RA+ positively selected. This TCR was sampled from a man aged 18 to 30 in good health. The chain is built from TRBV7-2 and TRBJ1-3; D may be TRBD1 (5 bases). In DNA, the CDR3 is TGTGCCAGCAGCTTAGTAACAGGCTCTGGAAACACCATATATTTT. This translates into CASSLVTGSGNTIYF.